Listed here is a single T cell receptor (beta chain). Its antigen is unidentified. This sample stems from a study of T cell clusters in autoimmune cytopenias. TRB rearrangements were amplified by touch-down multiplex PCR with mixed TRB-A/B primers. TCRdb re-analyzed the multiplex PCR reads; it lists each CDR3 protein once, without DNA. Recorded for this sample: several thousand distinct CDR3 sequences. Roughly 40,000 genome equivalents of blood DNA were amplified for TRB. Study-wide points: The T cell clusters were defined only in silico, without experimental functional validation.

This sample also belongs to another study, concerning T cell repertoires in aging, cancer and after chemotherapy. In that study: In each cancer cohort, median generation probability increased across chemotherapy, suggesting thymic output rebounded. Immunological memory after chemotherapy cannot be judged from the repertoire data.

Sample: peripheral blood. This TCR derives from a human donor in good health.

Here the CDR3 reads CASSPSPAGNTEAFF. The chain has TRBV6-5 and TRBJ1-1. The CDR3 is 15 residues long. CDR1 is MNHEY and CDR2 is SVGAGI in the germline V gene.